The sequence of this TCR beta chain was determined in a study of lymphopenia after photon versus proton radiotherapy. The study, taken as a whole, reports: Photon-treated patients lost naive T cells and TCR diversity; proton-treated stayed stable. Post-nadir TCR diversity decline inversely tracked overall survival among those who died. Better survival with proton therapy was suggested as possible, not demonstrated. After the lymphocyte nadir, photon-treated repertoires showed oligoclonal expansion, especially of CD8+ Temra cells.

The repertoire was sequenced with immunoSEQ multiplex PCR; TCRdb's copy has only in-frame clones and lacks some. Counted here are more than 35,000 clones, more than 70% occurring once; the ten biggest clones make up about 2.9%. V lost 2 bases and J lost 7; bases outside the gene matches: 1. The germline CDR1 and CDR2 sequences are MNHEY and SMNVEV (reference sequence). CDR3 length: 14 amino acids. This clone was found a few times. The antigen is not known. Other nucleotide sequences in the sample specify the same CDR3. This TCR was recovered from a man aged 45-60 years with gastric cancer. The source was peripheral blood, collected from a patient treated with photon-based radiotherapy. The V and J genes are TRBV27 and TRBJ2-3; 12 nucleotides line up with TRBD2. The CDR3 sequence is CASSLGLAGYTQYF. CDR3 coding DNA: TGTGCCAGCAGTTTAGGACTAGCGGGATATACGCAGTATTTT.